This TCR beta chain was profiled in a study of spatial heterogeneity in lung cancer. About the research overall: Consistent detection of more beta-chain than alpha-chain sequences was observed.

The V gene lost 4 bases and the J gene lost 2 bases, with 10 bases spanning the gap. The CDR3 extends over 14 amino acids. The V gene's germline CDR1 is SGHRS and CDR2 YFSETQ. Time point indicated: sample taken at primary tumor resection. TCRs were sequenced from unsorted whole RNA of tumor, nontumor lung or PBMC. The cohort: around 77 early-stage, untreated non-small cell lung cancer patients. This clonotype was counted at least ten times. In a library made to pick up alpha chains, this beta chain is a stray read with a size that means little. Every individual TCR cDNA molecule carried its own unique molecular identifier, which allowed correction of PCR and sequencing errors. MiXCR, applied by TCRdb to the 5' RACE reads, yields one record per CDR3 protein. The table shows thousands of distinct CDR3 sequences, with about 7.7% occurring only once.

The receptor's source is a male donor with early-stage non-small cell lung cancer. The sample was PBMCs, taken at surgery. This chain links TRBV5-1 with TRBJ2-1; D is unresolved. For the CDR3, the DNA is TGCGCCAGCAGCCCGGGCGAGGCCTACAATGAGCAGTTCTTC. Translation gives CASSPGEAYNEQFF.